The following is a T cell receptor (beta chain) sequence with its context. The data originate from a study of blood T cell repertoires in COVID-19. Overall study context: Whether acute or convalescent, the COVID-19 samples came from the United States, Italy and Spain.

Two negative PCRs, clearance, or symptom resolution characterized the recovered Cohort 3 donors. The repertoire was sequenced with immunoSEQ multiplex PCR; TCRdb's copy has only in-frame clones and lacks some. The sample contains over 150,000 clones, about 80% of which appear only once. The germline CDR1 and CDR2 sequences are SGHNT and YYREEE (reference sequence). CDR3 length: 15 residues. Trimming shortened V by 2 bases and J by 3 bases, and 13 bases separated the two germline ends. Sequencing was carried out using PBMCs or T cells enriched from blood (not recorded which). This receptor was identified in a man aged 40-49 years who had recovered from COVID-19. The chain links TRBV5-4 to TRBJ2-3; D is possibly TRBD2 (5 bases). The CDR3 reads CASSLFQEETDTQYF. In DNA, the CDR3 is TGTGCCAGCAGCTTATTTCAGGAGGAAACAGATACGCAGTATTTT.